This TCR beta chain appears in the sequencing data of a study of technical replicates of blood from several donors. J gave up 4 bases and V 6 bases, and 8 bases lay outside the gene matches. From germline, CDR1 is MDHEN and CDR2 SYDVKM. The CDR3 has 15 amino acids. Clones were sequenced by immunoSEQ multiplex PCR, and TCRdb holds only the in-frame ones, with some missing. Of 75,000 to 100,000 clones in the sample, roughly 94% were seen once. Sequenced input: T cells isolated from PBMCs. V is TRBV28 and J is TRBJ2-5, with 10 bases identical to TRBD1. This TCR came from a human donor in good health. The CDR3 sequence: CASRLGQGKRETQYF. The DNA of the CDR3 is TGTGCCAGCAGGTTGGGACAGGGGAAGAGAGAGACCCAGTACTTC.